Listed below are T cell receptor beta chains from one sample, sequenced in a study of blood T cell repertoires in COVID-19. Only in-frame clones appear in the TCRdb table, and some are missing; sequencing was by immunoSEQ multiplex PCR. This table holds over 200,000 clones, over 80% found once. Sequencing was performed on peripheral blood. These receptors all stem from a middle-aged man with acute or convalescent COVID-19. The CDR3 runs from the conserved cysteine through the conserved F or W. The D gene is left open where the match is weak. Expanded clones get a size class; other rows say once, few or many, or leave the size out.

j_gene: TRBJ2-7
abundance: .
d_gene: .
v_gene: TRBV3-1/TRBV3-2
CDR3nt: TGTGCCAGCAGCCAAGATAACTACGAGCAGTACTTC
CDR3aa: CASSQDNYEQYF

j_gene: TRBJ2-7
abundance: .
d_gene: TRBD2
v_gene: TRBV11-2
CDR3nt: TGTGCCAGCAGTCCTGGACTAGCGGGAGGGCTGACCTACGAGCAGTACTTC
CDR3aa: CASSPGLAGGLTYEQYF

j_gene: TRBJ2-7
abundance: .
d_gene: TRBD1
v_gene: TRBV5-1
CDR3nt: TGCGCCAGCGCGACGCAGGGGGCTAACTACGAGCAGTACTTC
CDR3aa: CASATQGANYEQYF

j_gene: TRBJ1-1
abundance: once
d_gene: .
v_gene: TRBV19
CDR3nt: TGTGCCTCCAGGGAGGGTATTTACACTGAAGCTTTCTTT
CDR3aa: CASREGIYTEAFF

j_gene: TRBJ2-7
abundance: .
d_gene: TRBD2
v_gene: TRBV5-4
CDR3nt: TGTGCCAGCAGCTTGGGAGGGACTAGCGCATCCTACGAGCAGTACTTC
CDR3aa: CASSLGGTSASYEQYF

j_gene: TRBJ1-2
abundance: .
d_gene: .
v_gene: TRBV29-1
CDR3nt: TGCAGCGTTGATGAGGTTTTGAAAAACTATGGCTACACCTTC
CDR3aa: CSVDEVLKNYGYTF

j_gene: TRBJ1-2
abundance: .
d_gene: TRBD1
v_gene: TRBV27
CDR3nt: TGTGCCAGCAGTTTATTAGTAGGGGGCGGCTACACCTTC
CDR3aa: CASSLLVGGGYTF

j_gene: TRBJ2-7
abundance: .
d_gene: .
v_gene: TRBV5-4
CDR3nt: TGTGCCAGCAGCCCCGGACAGAACTACGAGCAGTACTTC
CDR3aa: CASSPGQNYEQYF

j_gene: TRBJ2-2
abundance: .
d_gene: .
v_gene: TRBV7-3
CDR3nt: TGTGCCAGCAGCTTACAAAGCGGGAACACCGGGGAGCTGTTTTTT
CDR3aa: CASSLQSGNTGELFF

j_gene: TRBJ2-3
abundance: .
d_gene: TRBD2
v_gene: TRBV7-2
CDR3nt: TGTGCCAGCAGCCCGGGACTAGCGATCGGTACAGATACGCAGTATTTT
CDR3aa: CASSPGLAIGTDTQYF

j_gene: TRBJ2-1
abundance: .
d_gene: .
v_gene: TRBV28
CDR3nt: TGTGCCAGCAGTTCCCTACCAGCGGGTCTAAGGAATGAGCAGTTCTTC
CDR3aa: CASSSLPAGLRNEQFF

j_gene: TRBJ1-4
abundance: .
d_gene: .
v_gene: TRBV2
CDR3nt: TGTGCCAGCGGTCAGGGTTATGAAAAACTGTTTTTT
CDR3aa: CASGQGYEKLFF

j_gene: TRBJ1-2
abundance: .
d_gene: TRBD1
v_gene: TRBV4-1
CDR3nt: TGCGCCAGCAGCCCGGGACAGGCTCTCAACTATGGCTACACCTTC
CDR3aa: CASSPGQALNYGYTF

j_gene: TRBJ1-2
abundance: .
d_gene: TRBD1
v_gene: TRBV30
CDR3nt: TGTGCCTCGAATAACCGCTACGGGACAGGGGTGAACTATGGCTACACCTTC
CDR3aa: CASNNRYGTGVNYGYTF

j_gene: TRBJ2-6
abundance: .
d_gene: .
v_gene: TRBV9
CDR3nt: TGTGCCAGCAGCTATGGACAGCCGCACTCTGGGGCCAACGTCCTGACTTTC
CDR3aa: CASSYGQPHSGANVLTF

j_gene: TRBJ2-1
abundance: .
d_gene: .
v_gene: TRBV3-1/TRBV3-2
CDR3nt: TGTGCCAGCAGCCACCCCGGATCCGAAGAGGGGTTCTTC
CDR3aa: CASSHPGSEEGFF

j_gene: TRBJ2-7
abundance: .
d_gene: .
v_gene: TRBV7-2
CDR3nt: TGTGCCAGCAGCTTAGAGTCTAGCCGGGAGCAGTACTTC
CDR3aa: CASSLESSREQYF

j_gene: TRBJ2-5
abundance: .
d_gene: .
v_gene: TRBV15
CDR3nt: TGTGCCACCAGCTCTTGGTCAGGGGACGCCACAGAGACCCAGTACTTC
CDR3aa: CATSSWSGDATETQYF

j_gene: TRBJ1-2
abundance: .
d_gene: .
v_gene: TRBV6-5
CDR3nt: TGTGCCAGCAGTTTAGCCCCTAACTATGGCTACACCTTC
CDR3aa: CASSLAPNYGYTF

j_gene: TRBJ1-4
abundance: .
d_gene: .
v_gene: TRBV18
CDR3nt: TGTGCCAGCTCACCCCCCAGCGAGGTCAATGAAAAACTGTTTTTT
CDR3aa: CASSPPSEVNEKLFF